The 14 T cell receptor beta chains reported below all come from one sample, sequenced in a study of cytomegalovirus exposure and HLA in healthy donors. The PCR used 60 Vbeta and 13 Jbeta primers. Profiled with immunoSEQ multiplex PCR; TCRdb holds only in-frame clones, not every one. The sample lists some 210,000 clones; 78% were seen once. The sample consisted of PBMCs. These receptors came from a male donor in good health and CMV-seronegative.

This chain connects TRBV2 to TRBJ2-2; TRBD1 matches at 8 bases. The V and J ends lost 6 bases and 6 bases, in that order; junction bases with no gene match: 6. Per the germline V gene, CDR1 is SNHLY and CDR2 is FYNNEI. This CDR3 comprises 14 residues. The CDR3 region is CASRRQGTAGELFF. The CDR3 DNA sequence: TGTGCCAGCAGGAGACAGGGGACGGCCGGGGAGCTGTTTTTT. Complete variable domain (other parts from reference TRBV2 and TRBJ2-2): EPEVTQTPSHQVTQMGQEVILRCVPISNHLYFYWYRQILGQKVEFLVSFYNNEISEKSEIFDDQFSVERPDGSNFTLKIRSTKLEDSAMYFCASRRQGTAGELFFGEGSRLTVL.

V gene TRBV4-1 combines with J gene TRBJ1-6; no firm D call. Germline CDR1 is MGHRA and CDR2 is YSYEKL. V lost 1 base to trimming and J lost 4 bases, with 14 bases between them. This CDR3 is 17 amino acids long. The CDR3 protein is CASSQGPSADYNSPLHF. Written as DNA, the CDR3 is TGCGCCAGCAGCCAAGGCCCTAGCGCAGATTATAATTCACCCCTCCACTTT.

The CDR3 spells CASSSDRAWDTQYF. The CDR3 DNA reads as TGTGCCAGCAGCTCGGACAGGGCGTGGGATACGCAGTATTTT. The chain combines TRBV5-4 with TRBJ2-3, with 8 positions matching TRBD1. V dropped 3 bases and J dropped 6; count of bases not matched to a gene: 6. This CDR3 contains 14 residues. The germline V gene has CDR1 SGHNT and CDR2 YYREEE (reference sequence).

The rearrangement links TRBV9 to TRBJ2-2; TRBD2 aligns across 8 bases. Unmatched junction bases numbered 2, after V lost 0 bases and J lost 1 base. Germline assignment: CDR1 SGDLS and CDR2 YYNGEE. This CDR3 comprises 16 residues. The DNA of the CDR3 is TGTGCCAGCAGCGTAGAACTAGCGGAGAACACCGGGGAGCTGTTTTTT. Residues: CASSVELAENTGELFF.

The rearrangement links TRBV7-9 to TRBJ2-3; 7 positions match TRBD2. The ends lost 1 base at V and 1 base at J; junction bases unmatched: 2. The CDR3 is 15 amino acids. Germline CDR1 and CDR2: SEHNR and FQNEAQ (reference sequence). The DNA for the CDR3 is TGTGCCAGCAGCTTAGATACTAGCGGCACAGATACGCAGTATTTT. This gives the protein CASSLDTSGTDTQYF.

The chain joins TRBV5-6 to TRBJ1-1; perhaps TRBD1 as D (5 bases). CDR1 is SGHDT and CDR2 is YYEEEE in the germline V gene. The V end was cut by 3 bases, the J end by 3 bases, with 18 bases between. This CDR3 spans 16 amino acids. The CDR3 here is CASSWGVGVADTEAFF. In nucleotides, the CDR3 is TGTGCCAGCAGCTGGGGGGTGGGGGTAGCGGACACTGAAGCTTTCTTT.

CDR3 bases: TGTGCCAGTAGTATCTCAAGGAGCTCCTACGAGCAGTACTTC. This translates into CASSISRSSYEQYF. This chain uses TRBV19 with TRBJ2-7, with D uncertain. Germline lookup yields CDR1 LNHDA and CDR2 SQIVND (reference sequence). Deletions cut 3 bases from V and 0 bases from J, with 9 bases between. The CDR3 loop spans 14 amino acids. The whole variable domain, filled in from reference TRBV19 and TRBJ2-7, reads DGGITQSPKYLFRKEGQNVTLSCEQNLNHDAMYWYRQDPGQGLRLIYYSQIVNDFQKGDIAEGYSVSREKKESFPLTVTSAQKNPTAFYLCASSISRSSYEQYFGPGTRLTVT.

The CDR3 loop reads CASSLTTGSDEQFF. The CDR3 DNA is TGTGCCAGCAGCTTAACGACAGGGTCAGATGAGCAGTTCTTC. The V gene is TRBV11-2, the J gene TRBJ2-1; TRBD1 matches 7 bases. This CDR3 has 14 amino acids. Germline loops: CDR1 SGHAT, CDR2 FQNNGV. V trimming: 2 bases; J trimming: 8 bases; junction bases outside the gene matches: 6.

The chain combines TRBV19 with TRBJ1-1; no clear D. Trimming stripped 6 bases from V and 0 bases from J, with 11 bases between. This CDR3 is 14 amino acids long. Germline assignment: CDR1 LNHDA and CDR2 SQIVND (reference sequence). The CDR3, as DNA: TGTGCCAGTAGACTGAACAGTCTGAACACTGAAGCTTTCTTT. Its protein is CASRLNSLNTEAFF.

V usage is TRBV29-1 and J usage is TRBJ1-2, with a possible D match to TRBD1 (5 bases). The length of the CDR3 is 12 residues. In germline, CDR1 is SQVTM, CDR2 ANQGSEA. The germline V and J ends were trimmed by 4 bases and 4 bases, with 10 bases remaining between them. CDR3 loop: CSVVSGPYGYTF. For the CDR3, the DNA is TGCAGCGTTGTCTCAGGGCCCTATGGCTACACCTTC.

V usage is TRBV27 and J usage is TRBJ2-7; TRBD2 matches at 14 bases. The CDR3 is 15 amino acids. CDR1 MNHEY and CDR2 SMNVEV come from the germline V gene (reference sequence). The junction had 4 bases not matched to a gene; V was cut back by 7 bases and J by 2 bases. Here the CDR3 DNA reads TGTGCCAGCACTCGACTAGCGGGAGGGACCTACGAGCAGTACTTC. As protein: CASTRLAGGTYEQYF.

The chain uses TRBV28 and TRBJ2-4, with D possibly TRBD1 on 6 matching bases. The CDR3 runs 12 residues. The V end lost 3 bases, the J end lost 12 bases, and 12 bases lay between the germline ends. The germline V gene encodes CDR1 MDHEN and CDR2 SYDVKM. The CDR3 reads CASSFGTYDQYF. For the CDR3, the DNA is TGTGCCAGCAGTTTCGGGACATATGATCAGTACTTC.

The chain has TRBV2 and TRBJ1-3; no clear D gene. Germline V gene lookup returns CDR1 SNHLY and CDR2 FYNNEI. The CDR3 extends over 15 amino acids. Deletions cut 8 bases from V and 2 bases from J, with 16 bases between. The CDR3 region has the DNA TGTGCCAGCCTAAGGCTCGGGTCCCCTGGAAACACCATATATTTT. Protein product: CASLRLGSPGNTIYF. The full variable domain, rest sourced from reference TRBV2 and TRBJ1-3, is EPEVTQTPSHQVTQMGQEVILRCVPISNHLYFYWYRQILGQKVEFLVSFYNNEISEKSEIFDDQFSVERPDGSNFTLKIRSTKLEDSAMYFCASLRLGSPGNTIYFGEGSWLTVV.

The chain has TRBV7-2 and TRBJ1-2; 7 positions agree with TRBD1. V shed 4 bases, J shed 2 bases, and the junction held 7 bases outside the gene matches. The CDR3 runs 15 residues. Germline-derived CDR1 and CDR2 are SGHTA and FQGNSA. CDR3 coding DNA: TGTGCCAGCAGCTCGTACAGGGGTGAAAACTATGGCTACACCTTC. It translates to CASSSYRGENYGYTF.